Listed below are T cell receptor beta chains from one sample, sequenced in a study of T-cell reconstitution after alpha-beta-depleted transplantation in children. TCRdb reanalysed the PCR reads using MiXCR and keeps one entry per CDR3 protein. The repertoire holds fewer than 1 million distinct CDR3 sequences, with 16% as singletons. Specimen: PBMCs, mostly from graft donor cells, collected 360 days after TCRalphabeta/CD19-depleted stem cell transplant. Receptors were obtained from a male patient between 5 and 17 years old who had a stem cell transplant for acute lymphoblastic leukemia, so the T cells may come from the graft donor. Each CDR3 is given with its conserved first and last residue. The D gene is left open where the match is weak. Clone size appears in some rows only: once, few, many, or a class for an expanded clone.

D gene	clone size	J gene	V gene	CDR3 DNA	CDR3 protein
TRBD2	once	TRBJ2-3	TRBV28	TGTGCCAGCAGTTTAATAGTCCCTAGCGGGAGTAAGGCAGATACGCAGTATTTT	CASSLIVPSGSKADTQYF
-	few	TRBJ2-5	TRBV2	TGTGCCAGTAGAATCACGGTGGGCAAATTCCAAGAGACCCAGTACTTC	CASRITVGKFQETQYF
TRBD1	-	TRBJ2-4	TRBV29-1	TGCAGCGTTCCGATCCGGGACAGGTTCGGCAAAAACATTCAGTACTTC	CSVPIRDRFGKNIQYF
-	-	TRBJ2-3	TRBV29-1	TGCAGCGTTGGTACCCCCGATACGCAGTATTTT	CSVGTPDTQYF
TRBD2	many	TRBJ2-3	TRBV5-5	TGTGCCAGCAGCTTGAGCGGGGTCACAGATACGCAGTATTTT	CASSLSGVTDTQYF
-	few	TRBJ1-2	TRBV6-5	TGTGCCAGCAGTTTCAACCAGCTCTATGGCTACACCTTC	CASSFNQLYGYTF
-	many	TRBJ2-1	TRBV29-1	TGCAGCGTTAATCGGGACTCCTTGGGCAATGAGCAGTTCTTC	CSVNRDSLGNEQFF
-	few	TRBJ2-3	TRBV24-1	TGTGCCACCAGTGTTCGTGGGATGCCCACAGATACGCAGTATTTT	CATSVRGMPTDTQYF
-	few	TRBJ1-2	TRBV24-1	TGTGCCACCAGTGAGGAGACAGCTAGTTATGGCTACACCTTC	CATSEETASYGYTF
TRBD2	many	TRBJ2-1	TRBV5-1	TGCGCCAGCAGCTGGGGACTAGTAAATGAGCAGTTCTTC	CASSWGLVNEQFF
TRBD2	-	TRBJ2-1	TRBV5-5	TGTGCCAGCAGCTTGAAGCTAGCGGGATACCCCCCGAATGAGCAGTTCTTC	CASSLKLAGYPPNEQFF
-	-	TRBJ1-3	TRBV19	TGTGCCAGATCAACGAGCTCTGGAAACACCATATATTTT	CARSTSSGNTIYF
-	-	TRBJ2-7	TRBV7-8	TGTGCCAGCAGCCCTACAGGGACTCTGTACTTC	CASSPTGTLYF
-	-	TRBJ2-4	TRBV3-1	TGTGCCAGCAGCCAAACAGGGGGGGTATGGGCCAAAAACATTCAGTACTTC	CASSQTGGVWAKNIQYF
-	few	TRBJ2-7	TRBV7-9	TGTGCCAGCAGCCAAAGAGGACCGCTCTCCTACGAGCAGTACTTC	CASSQRGPLSYEQYF
-	-	TRBJ1-1	TRBV20-1	TGCAGTGCTAGAGTTCCCAGGACTGAAGCTTTCTTT	CSARVPRTEAFF
-	few	TRBJ2-7	TRBV2	TGTGCCAGCGGGGAAGGCGGGACAACCTACGAGCAGTACTTC	CASGEGGTTYEQYF
TRBD1	-	TRBJ2-3	TRBV4-1	TGCGCCAGCAGCCGACCCTTGACAGGGGTCGGGGGAGATACGCAGTATTTT	CASSRPLTGVGGDTQYF
TRBD2	-	TRBJ2-7	TRBV29-1	TGCAGCGTTGTCCCGGCTAGCGGGAGCTACGAGCAGTACTTC	CSVVPASGSYEQYF
-	few	TRBJ1-2	TRBV5-1	TGCGCCAGCAGCTTGGGTCTAGGGCTAACTTCAACTAACTATGGCTACACCTTC	CASSLGLGLTSTNYGYTF
-	few	TRBJ2-5	TRBV11-2	TGTGCCAGCAGCTTAACGCCCCACCCGGAGACCCAGTACTTC	CASSLTPHPETQYF
-	few	TRBJ1-2	TRBV18	TGTGCCAGCTCACCACAGGGGGTGCGGATCGATGGCTACACCTTC	CASSPQGVRIDGYTF
-	-	TRBJ2-3	TRBV7-2	TGTGCCAGCAGCGTCCTTTTGGATACGCAGTATTTT	CASSVLLDTQYF
-	many	TRBJ2-1	TRBV20-1	TGCAGTGCCACGACCACCTCCTACAATGAGCAGTTCTTC	CSATTTSYNEQFF
-	-	TRBJ2-7	TRBV4-1	TGCGCCAGCAGCCAAGTCGGTAATGACGAGCAGTACTTC	CASSQVGNDEQYF
-	-	TRBJ2-7	TRBV5-1	TGCGCCAGCAGCTTGGAACAGGAGTACGAGCAGTACTTC	CASSLEQEYEQYF
-	-	TRBJ2-5	TRBV29-1	TGCAGCGTTGTAGGGCGGCAAGAGACCCAGTACTTC	CSVVGRQETQYF
-	many	TRBJ2-2	TRBV7-9	TGTGCCAGCAGATACAACCTCAGGGGAAAGGACACCGGGGAGCTGTTTTTT	CASRYNLRGKDTGELFF
TRBD2	few	TRBJ2-7	TRBV20-1	TGCAGTGCTAGAGGGACTAGCGGGAGAGCCTACGAGCAGTACTTC	CSARGTSGRAYEQYF